These 6 T cell receptor beta chains were all obtained from the same sample, sequenced in a study of T cell changes during pregnancy in multiple sclerosis (dated by TCRdb to between 2019 and 2020). Library construction relied on the immunoSEQ multiplex PCR assay. TCRdb holds this immuneACCESS table with in-frame rearrangements only. Some clones are missing; in checked studies, unresolved V genes explain under half, and the rest has no known cause. This sample has 40,000 or so clones in its table, and around 90% of those were observed once. The ten largest clonotypes hold 6% to 7.5% of the sample. The sample here was CD8+ T cells from peripheral blood mononuclear cells, taken in the third trimester of pregnancy. All receptors come from a female donor with multiple sclerosis, enrolled in a pregnancy study.

The chain links TRBV7-9 to TRBJ2-7; D not resolved. Germline loops: CDR1 SEHNR, CDR2 FQNEAQ (reference sequence). Trimming took off 3 bases at V and 6 bases at J, with 9 bases between the two ends. This CDR3 contains 12 residues. CDR3 residues: CASSFLPSEQYF. The CDR3 bases are TGTGCCAGCAGCTTTCTCCCCTCCGAGCAGTACTTC.

This clone is termed medium-sized. This sequence joins TRBV28 and TRBJ1-6; D unclear. CDR3 length: 12 amino acids. The V end lost 3 bases, the J end lost 16 bases, and 13 bases lay between the germline ends. In germline, CDR1 is MDHEN, CDR2 SYDVKM. CDR3 region: CASSFWTGTLHF. CDR3 coding DNA: TGTGCCAGCAGTTTCTGGACGGGAACTCTCCACTTT.

The gene calls are TRBV7-8 and TRBJ1-6, with D unresolved. Germline CDR1 and CDR2: SGHVS and FQNEAQ. CDR3 size: 12 residues. Deletions cut 6 bases from V and 10 bases from J, with 10 bases between. The CDR3 DNA is TGTGCCAGCAGGGGAGGGCCATCACCCCTCCACTTT. Protein product: CASRGGPSPLHF.

This clone was observed a handful of times. V is TRBV10-1 and J is TRBJ2-7; weak D call: TRBD2 (6 bases). CDR3 size: 14 residues. Germline CDR1 is WNHNN and CDR2 is SYGVQD (reference sequence). V was pared by 3 bases and J by 4 bases, with 13 bases between. This CDR3 reads CASSEGGGTYEQYF. The DNA of the CDR3 is TGCGCCAGCAGTGAAGGTGGAGGGACGTACGAGCAGTACTTC.

The CDR3 region is CASSNTDHDSGETQYF. In DNA, the CDR3 is TGTGCCAGCAGCAACACCGACCACGACTCGGGAGAGACCCAGTACTTC. The chain couples TRBV6-6 to TRBJ2-5; no firm D call. The CDR3 is made up of 16 amino acids. Trimming took 6 bases from V and 4 from J, leaving 21 bases between them. Germline V gene lookup returns CDR1 MNHNY and CDR2 SVGAGI (reference sequence).

The CDR3 DNA is TGTGCCAGCAGTCGGACAGGGGGCGGCAACGAGCAGTACTTC. Translating gives CASSRTGGGNEQYF. The genes are TRBV27 and TRBJ2-7; 11 nucleotides align to TRBD1. Germline trimming cut 5 bases from V and 5 bases from J; bases unmatched to any gene: 5. The CDR3 is 14 amino acids. Looked up from germline, CDR1 is MNHEY and CDR2 is SMNVEV (reference sequence).